A single sample gave rise to the 24 T cell receptor beta chains below, sequenced in a study of response to subunit inactivated influenza vaccine. TCRdb reprocessed the RT-PCR reads via MiXCR and lists one record per CDR3 protein. The table has some 800,000 distinct CDR3 sequences, about 20% seen once. The sequenced sample was PBMCs from blood, obtained 5 days after vaccination. The receptors come from a man in his forties or fifties who received an inactivated influenza vaccine.

V is TRBV5-1 and J is TRBJ2-1, with D possibly TRBD1 on 6 matching bases. Germline loops: CDR1 SGHRS, CDR2 YFSETQ. V shed 6 bases and J shed 9 bases, with 19 bases lying between them. This CDR3 region has 14 residues. CDR3 amino acids: CASNLLSQGGEQFF. As DNA, the CDR3 is TGCGCCAGCAACCTCCTATCACAGGGCGGTGAGCAGTTCTTC.

Only a few counts were recorded for this clonotype. The chain joins TRBV20-1 to TRBJ2-1; 11 nucleotides line up with TRBD2. This CDR3 comprises 16 residues. CDR1 is DFQATT and CDR2 is SNEGSKA in the germline V gene (reference sequence). V lost 3 bases and J lost 4; bases outside the gene matches: 8. DNA of the CDR3: TGCAGTGCTAGGCCGACTAGCGGGACGCCTTACAATGAGCAGTTCTTC. Amino acid sequence: CSARPTSGTPYNEQFF.

The chain recombines TRBV20-1 with TRBJ1-2, with D unclear. This CDR3 is 12 amino acids long. Trimming removed 1 base at V and 2 bases at J, with 5 bases between. Germline V gives CDR1 DFQATT, CDR2 SNEGSKA (reference sequence). CDR3 protein: CSARAENYGYTF. The CDR3 region has the DNA TGCAGTGCTAGAGCTGAGAACTATGGCTACACCTTC.

This clonotype has only a few counts. V is TRBV5-1 and J is TRBJ2-1, with D perhaps matching TRBD2 (5 bases). Germline lookup yields CDR1 SGHRS and CDR2 YFSETQ. The CDR3 is made up of 14 amino acids. Trimming removed 0 bases from V and 4 bases from J, with 8 bases in between. The CDR3 protein is CASSLGRVYNEQFF. As DNA, the CDR3 is TGCGCCAGCAGCTTGGGGCGGGTTTACAATGAGCAGTTCTTC.

This clonotype was counted many times. The chain combines TRBV12-3 or TRBV12-4 with TRBJ2-5; 8 nucleotides line up with TRBD2. The ends lost 3 bases at V and 7 bases at J; junction bases unmatched: 4. CDR3 size: 13 residues. CDR3 sequence (DNA): TGTGCCAGCAGTTTCAGCGGGAGCGGGACCCAGTACTTC. Encoded protein: CASSFSGSGTQYF.

The chain has TRBV7-8 and TRBJ1-2, with no clear D. The V end was cut by 4 bases, the J end by 0 bases, with 9 bases between. This CDR3 contains 14 residues. CDR1 and CDR2 from the germline V gene are SGHVS and FQNEAQ. The CDR3 is CASSSGEANYGYTF. The CDR3, as DNA: TGTGCCAGCAGCTCCGGGGAAGCTAACTATGGCTACACCTTC.

This clonotype came up many times. V usage is TRBV5-5 and J usage is TRBJ2-1; TRBD2 matches at 14 bases. Germline V gene data show CDR1 as SGHKS and CDR2 as YYEKEE (reference sequence). V trimming: 4 bases; J trimming: 7 bases; junction bases outside the gene matches: 7. The CDR3 is made up of 16 amino acids. The CDR3 protein is CASSRLAGGVWNEQFF. The CDR3 nucleotides read TGTGCCAGCAGCCGACTAGCGGGAGGGGTTTGGAATGAGCAGTTCTTC.

This clonotype was seen a handful of times. The gene calls are TRBV7-2 and TRBJ2-1; TRBD2 matches 9 bases. V dropped 2 bases and J dropped 8; count of bases not matched to a gene: 4. Germline values: CDR1 SGHTA, CDR2 FQGNSA. The CDR3 consists of 14 residues. This CDR3 reads CASSLPGLAYEQFF. DNA for the CDR3: TGTGCCAGCAGCTTACCGGGACTAGCATATGAGCAGTTCTTC.

The chain recombines TRBV7-9 with TRBJ1-1; D remains ambiguous. V gave up 1 base and J gave up 1 base, with 10 bases separating them. Germline assignment: CDR1 SEHNR and CDR2 FQNEAQ (reference sequence). This CDR3 is 15 amino acids long. The CDR3 region is CASSLGRQANTEAFF. The CDR3 DNA sequence: TGTGCCAGCAGCTTAGGGCGCCAGGCGAACACTGAAGCTTTCTTT.

The chain recombines TRBV20-1 with TRBJ2-5; D tentatively fits TRBD1 or TRBD2 (6 bases each). Trimming left V 5 bases short and J 4 bases short, with 11 bases between. Looked up from germline, CDR1 is DFQATT and CDR2 is SNEGSKA (reference sequence). The CDR3 is made up of 12 amino acids. The CDR3 reads CSAQQGGETQYF. The CDR3 DNA follows: TGCAGTGCTCAACAGGGAGGAGAGACCCAGTACTTC.

The rearrangement links TRBV4-3 to TRBJ1-6; D may be TRBD1 (6 bases). V was pared by 0 bases and J by 9 bases, with 6 bases between. Per germline, CDR1 LGHNA and CDR2 YSLEER. The CDR3 runs 13 residues. The CDR3 DNA follows: TGCGCCAGCAGCCAAGAGGACAGTTCACCCCTCCACTTT. Amino acids: CASSQEDSSPLHF.

Comments on this clonotype: This clone may be a read error of a much larger clone one base away. The chain is built from TRBV5-1 and TRBJ1-5, with D unclear. This CDR3 is 16 amino acids long. CDR1 and CDR2 (germline): SGHRS, YFSETQ. V was cut by 6 bases and J by 9 bases, with 25 bases left in between. CDR3 amino acids: CASTITGARIHRPQHF. CDR3 in DNA: TGCGCCAGCACTATCACGGGCGCAAGGATACATCGGCCCCAGCATTTT.

CDR3 coding DNA: TGCGCCAGCAGCTTGGTCCCGACAGACTTCACCGGGGAGCTGTTTTTT. Translating gives CASSLVPTDFTGELFF. This rearrangement joins TRBV5-1 to TRBJ2-2; possible D gene TRBD1, 5 bases. Germline V gene sequence: CDR1 SGHRS, CDR2 YFSETQ. The V end lost 0 bases, the J end lost 4 bases, and 13 bases lay between the germline ends. This CDR3 has 16 amino acids.

The J gene is TRBJ2-7, the V gene TRBV2, with D perhaps matching TRBD2 (6 bases). Looked up from germline, CDR1 is SNHLY and CDR2 is FYNNEI. The CDR3 has 13 residues. V lost 7 bases and J lost 3, with 13 bases in between. CDR3: CASNRGIGYEQYF. The CDR3 DNA reads as TGTGCCAGCAATCGGGGGATCGGCTACGAGCAGTACTTC.

This clonotype occurred a few times. The CDR3 sequence is CSAYPTLGAGNSYEQYF. CDR3 DNA sequence: TGCAGTGCTTATCCAACTCTCGGGGCAGGGAACTCCTACGAGCAGTACTTC. The chain couples TRBV20-1 to TRBJ2-7; D may be TRBD1 or TRBD2 (5 bases each). CDR3 length: 17 residues. CDR1 and CDR2 from the germline V gene are DFQATT and SNEGSKA (reference sequence). Between the trimmed V and J ends, which lost 5 bases and 0 bases, there was a span of 23 bases.

V usage is TRBV7-2 and J usage is TRBJ1-2; TRBD1 is a possible D gene (5 bases). Between the trimmed V and J ends, which lost 4 bases and 4 bases, there was a span of 19 bases. The length of the CDR3 is 16 residues. Germline assignment: CDR1 SGHTA and CDR2 FQGNSA. CDR3 nucleotides: TGTGCCAGCAGCTCGCTCCCGACAGCGCGTACCTATGGCTACACCTTC. The encoded protein is CASSSLPTARTYGYTF. The entire variable domain, with the rest obtained from reference TRBV7-2 and TRBJ1-2, is as follows: GAGVSQSPSNKVTEKGKDVELRCDPISGHTALYWYRQSLGQGLEFLIYFQGNSAPDKSGLPSDRFSAERTGGSVSTLTIQRTQQEDSAVYLCASSSLPTARTYGYTFGSGTRLTVV.

The chain is built from TRBV29-1 and TRBJ2-4; 7 positions agree with TRBD2. V shed 4 bases and J 4 bases; nucleotides not matched to a gene: 4. Germline CDR1 SQVTM, CDR2 ANQGSEA. The length of the CDR3 is 13 residues. CDR3 coding DNA: TGCAGCGTTGGGGAAGCGGGAAAAAACATTCAGTACTTC. The encoded protein is CSVGEAGKNIQYF.

This clonotype appeared a few times. The J gene is TRBJ2-7, the V gene TRBV5-6; 8 bases line up with TRBD2. Germline V gene sequence: CDR1 SGHDT, CDR2 YYEEEE. V gave up 4 bases and J gave up 3 bases; unmatched junction bases: 9. The CDR3 loop spans 15 amino acids. CDR3 sequence reads: CASSVSGGTGYEQYF. CDR3 in DNA: TGTGCCAGCAGCGTAAGCGGGGGAACTGGCTACGAGCAGTACTTC.

This clonotype was observed a few times. This sequence joins TRBV7-2 and TRBJ2-1, with unresolved D. Germline values: CDR1 SGHTA, CDR2 FQGNSA. V lost 5 bases and J 6 bases, leaving 5 bases between the germline ends. The CDR3 spans 11 residues. CDR3 loop: CASSAFNEQFF. As DNA, the CDR3 is TGTGCCAGCAGCGCCTTCAATGAGCAGTTCTTC.

The chain carries TRBV12-3 or TRBV12-4 and TRBJ2-6; D may match TRBD1 or TRBD2 (5 bases each). Trimming cost V 4 bases and J 0 bases, with 25 bases left between them. This CDR3 spans 21 amino acids. The CDR3 here is CASSSVQDPSRDLSGANVLTF. DNA of the CDR3: TGTGCCAGCAGTTCCGTCCAAGACCCGTCGAGGGACCTCTCTGGGGCCAACGTCCTGACTTTC.

The sample holds many counts of this clonotype. V is TRBV4-2 and J is TRBJ1-5; perhaps TRBD1 as D (6 bases). Germline loops: CDR1 LGHNA, CDR2 YNFKEQ. The CDR3 is 15 amino acids. The V and J ends lost 1 base and 5 bases respectively, with 12 bases between them. The CDR3 loop is CASSQVGAGDQPQHF. CDR3 DNA sequence: TGTGCCAGCAGCCAAGTGGGCGCAGGGGATCAGCCCCAGCATTTT.

The sample holds one count of this clonotype. V gene TRBV3-1 combines with J gene TRBJ2-7; D is uncertain. Germline loops: CDR1 LGHDT, CDR2 YNNKEL (reference sequence). The CDR3 is 12 amino acids. Deletions cut 3 bases from V and 0 bases from J, with 3 bases between. The CDR3 DNA follows: TGTGCCAGCAGCCACGTCTCCTACGAGCAGTACTTC. It translates to CASSHVSYEQYF.

The genes are TRBV20-1 and TRBJ1-2; D not resolved. This CDR3 is 13 amino acids long. V was shortened by 3 bases and J by 2 bases, with 10 bases between the two germline ends. Per germline, CDR1 DFQATT and CDR2 SNEGSKA (reference sequence). CDR3 protein: CSASIATNYGYTF. The CDR3 DNA sequence: TGCAGTGCTAGCATAGCCACAAACTATGGCTACACCTTC.

V gene TRBV7-9 combines with J gene TRBJ2-3, with D possibly being TRBD1 (5 bases). This CDR3 contains 11 residues. V was pared by 8 bases and J by 6 bases, with 9 bases between. CDR1 and CDR2 from the germline V gene are SEHNR and FQNEAQ (reference sequence). Here the CDR3 reads CASHRLDTQYF. The DNA of the CDR3 is TGTGCCAGCCACAGGCTGGATACGCAGTATTTT.